The 15 T cell receptor beta chains below were found in one sample sequenced in a study of cytomegalovirus exposure and HLA in healthy donors. PCR involved 60 Vbeta and 13 Jbeta primers. Data came from immunoSEQ multiplex PCR; TCRdb stores just in-frame clones and leaves some out. The table shows 210,000 or so clones, with more than 75% occurring only once. What was sequenced was PBMCs. Receptors were obtained from a human donor in good health.

This chain connects TRBV15 to TRBJ2-3, with 7 positions matching TRBD1. This CDR3 is 17 amino acids long. V was pared by 5 bases and J by 6 bases, with 17 bases of the junction left unmatched. Germline V CDR1 and CDR2: LNHNV, YYDKDF (reference sequence). The CDR3 sequence is CATSGKQGWGFLDTQYF. The CDR3 DNA is TGTGCCACCAGCGGCAAACAGGGGTGGGGATTTTTGGATACGCAGTATTTT.

The rearrangement links TRBV6-6 to TRBJ1-5; 7 bases agree with TRBD1. The V gene end was trimmed by 6 bases and the J gene end by 2 bases; junction bases not matched to a gene: 7. The CDR3 has 15 residues. Germline CDR1 MNHNY, CDR2 SVGAGI (reference sequence). The CDR3 region has the DNA TGTGCCAGCAGCGCTACAGGGGTAGGCAATCAGCCCCAGCATTTT. It translates to CASSATGVGNQPQHF.

In its sample, this clone was seen a few times. This chain uses TRBV4-1 with TRBJ2-3; 10 bases agree with TRBD2. The length of the CDR3 is 15 residues. Germline V gene sequence: CDR1 MGHRA, CDR2 YSYEKL. Trimming took 4 bases from V and 5 from J; bases not matched to a gene: 6. The CDR3 protein is CASSLSEREGDTQYF. The CDR3 DNA reads as TGCGCCAGCAGCCTCTCGGAGCGGGAGGGAGATACGCAGTATTTT.

This clone was seen once. The chain employs TRBV7-9 and TRBJ1-1, with D possibly being TRBD1 (6 bases). The V gene lost 3 bases and the J gene lost 9 bases, with 11 bases spanning the gap. This CDR3 comprises 12 residues. Germline CDR1 is SEHNR and CDR2 is FQNEAQ (reference sequence). CDR3 in amino acids: CASSFGDNQAFF. The CDR3 region has the DNA TGTGCCAGCAGCTTCGGGGACAACCAAGCTTTCTTT.

This rearrangement joins TRBV19 to TRBJ2-7, with D maybe TRBD1 (6 bases). Germline lookup yields CDR1 LNHDA and CDR2 SQIVND (reference sequence). Trimming pared 5 bases from V and 2 bases from J, leaving 13 bases between. This CDR3 has 14 amino acids. The CDR3 nucleotides are TGTGCCAGTAGTGGCTTCCGGGACACCTACGAGCAGTACTTC. This encodes CASSGFRDTYEQYF.

The genes are TRBV29-1 and TRBJ2-5; tentatively, D is TRBD1 (6 bases). The CDR3 covers 13 residues. Germline assignment: CDR1 SQVTM and CDR2 ANQGSEA. V was pared by 5 bases and J by 2 bases, with 12 bases between. The CDR3: CSVKGTNQETQYF. CDR3 sequence (DNA): TGCAGCGTTAAAGGGACAAATCAAGAGACCCAGTACTTC.

Only one count was recorded for this clone. The chain has TRBV7-9 and TRBJ1-2; 8 nucleotides line up with TRBD1. This CDR3 comprises 13 residues. The J segment lost 8 bases and the V segment lost 5 bases, leaving 7 bases of the junction unmatched. Germline V lookup: CDR1 SEHNR, CDR2 FQNEAQ (reference sequence). In nucleotides, the CDR3 is TGTGCCAGCAGCCAGGACAGGGCGGCGGGCTACACCTTC. This sequence encodes CASSQDRAAGYTF. The variable domain in full, completed from reference TRBV7-9 and TRBJ1-2, reads DTGVSQNPRHKITKRGQNVTFRCDPISEHNRLYWYRQTLGQGPEFLTYFQNEAQLEKSRLLSDRFSAERPKGSFSTLEIQRTEQGDSAMYLCASSQDRAAGYTFGSGTRLTVV.

J is TRBJ2-5 and V is TRBV2; D ambiguous. This CDR3 spans 14 amino acids. Per germline, CDR1 SNHLY and CDR2 FYNNEI. Trimming cost V 2 bases and J 3 bases, with 10 bases left between them. CDR3 DNA: TGTGCCAGCAGTGAACTAAGACAAGAAGAGACCCAGTACTTC. Encoded protein: CASSELRQEETQYF.

J is TRBJ2-1 and V is TRBV29-1; 7 bases are a match to TRBD2. This CDR3 contains 16 residues. Germline CDR1 reads SQVTM; CDR2 reads ANQGSEA. The V and J ends lost 0 bases and 3 bases, in that order; junction bases with no gene match: 8. The CDR3 is CSVEDPTSANYNEQFF. The CDR3 nucleotides read TGCAGCGTTGAAGATCCCACTAGCGCCAACTACAATGAGCAGTTCTTC.

The CDR3 DNA reads TGCGCCAGCAGCCCGGGACAAAGCTCCTACAATGAGCAGTTCTTC. Its translation: CASSPGQSSYNEQFF. This rearrangement joins TRBV5-1 to TRBJ2-1; D is perhaps TRBD1 (6 bases). The CDR3 length is 15 residues. Between the trimmed V and J ends, which lost 4 bases and 0 bases, there was a span of 11 bases. The germline gives CDR1 SGHRS, CDR2 YFSETQ.

J is TRBJ2-7 and V is TRBV27; perhaps TRBD2 as D (5 bases). Trimming took off 3 bases at V and 0 bases at J, with 12 bases between the two ends. This CDR3 region has 15 residues. Germline loops: CDR1 MNHEY, CDR2 SMNVEV (reference sequence). The CDR3 reads CASSFLSEGSYEQYF. In DNA, the CDR3 is TGTGCCAGCAGTTTTTTAAGCGAGGGCTCCTACGAGCAGTACTTC.

The V and J genes are TRBV18 and TRBJ1-3; TRBD1 agrees at 7 bases. Unmatched junction bases numbered 12, after V lost 4 bases and J lost 6 bases. The CDR3 is made up of 16 amino acids. Germline V gives CDR1 KGHSH, CDR2 LQKENI. Written as DNA, the CDR3 is TGTGCCAGCTCACTAGGGACAGCTGCTTCGGTAAACACCATATATTTT. Translating it yields CASSLGTAASVNTIYF.

The CDR3 reads CASSYSDTSGYEQYF. The CDR3 coding sequence is TGTGCCAGCAGTTACTCGGACACTAGCGGCTACGAGCAGTACTTC. V is TRBV6-6 and J is TRBJ2-7; 8 nucleotides line up with TRBD2. This CDR3 has 15 residues. Losses at the gene ends were 0 bases for V and 3 bases for J; bases not matched to a gene: 4. The germline gives CDR1 MNHNY, CDR2 SVGAGI (reference sequence).

The rearrangement uses TRBV12-5 and TRBJ1-3; 11 nucleotides line up with TRBD1. CDR3 length equals 16 residues. J was trimmed by 3 bases and V by 6 bases; bases with no gene match: 7. CDR1 and CDR2 (germline): LGHNT, FRNRAP. In DNA form, the CDR3 reads TGTGCTAGTGGATCCGGGACAGGGGGTAGTGGAAACACCATATATTTT. This sequence encodes CASGSGTGGSGNTIYF.

The chain is built from TRBV30 and TRBJ2-3, with 13 bases lining up with TRBD2. The V and J ends lost 5 bases and 6 bases, in that order; junction bases with no gene match: 2. The germline CDR1 and CDR2 sequences are GTSNPN and SVGIG (reference sequence). The CDR3 totals 13 residues. The CDR3 DNA reads as TGTGCCTGGGGACTAGCGGGGGCGGATACGCAGTATTTT. Protein: CAWGLAGADTQYF.